The rows below give T cell receptor beta chains drawn from one sample of a study of T cell repertoires in cytomegalovirus infection. Their antigen targets remain unknown. TCRdb redid the calling of the reads with MiXCR, one entry per CDR3 protein. The repertoire holds hundreds of thousands of distinct CDR3 sequences, with 30% to 40% as singletons. Material: cultured PBMCs, obtained from culture after CMV antigen stimulation. These receptors were taken from a human donor in good health (CMV status not recorded). Some clones in this sample may be carry-over from other donors' samples. Both conserved end residues are part of each CDR3. Fields, in order: clone size, D gene, V gene, J gene, CDR3 DNA, CDR3 protein. The D gene is left open where the match is weak. Only part of the rows carry a size: once, few, many, or a class if the clone is expanded.

>few|NA|TRBV7-9|TRBJ2-5
TGTGCCAGCAGCCATCTGCTGGGTGAAGAGACCCAGTACTTC
CASSHLLGEETQYF
>NA|NA|TRBV29-1|TRBJ2-3
TGCAGCGTCGAAGGACCCCCCGATACGCAGTATTTT
CSVEGPPDTQYF
>once|TRBD1|TRBV14|TRBJ1-2
TGTGCCAGCAGCCTTCTCGGACAGGATAACTATGGCTACACCTTC
CASSLLGQDNYGYTF
>NA|NA|TRBV29-1|TRBJ2-5
TGCAGCGTCGCATTAGAGACCCAGTACTTC
CSVALETQYF
>many|TRBD2|TRBV5-1|TRBJ2-1
TGCGCCAGCAGCCAAAGACTAGCGAGCTACAATGAGCAGTTCTTC
CASSQRLASYNEQFF
>NA|TRBD2|TRBV6-1|TRBJ2-1
TGTGCCAGCAGTGAATGGGGTACTAGCGGGAACAATGAGCAGTTCTTC
CASSEWGTSGNNEQFF
>NA|NA|TRBV19|TRBJ2-3
TGTGCCAGTAGTAAGTTCCTCGGGACATCAGTCTATCCGGGAGGTGGTACGCAGTATTTT
CASSKFLGTSVYPGGGTQYF
>few|NA|TRBV6-5|TRBJ1-6
TGTGCCAGCAACGACCGGGCGGGTTCACCCCTCCACTTT
CASNDRAGSPLHF
>NA|NA|TRBV5-4|TRBJ1-2
TGTGCCAGCAGCTTGGAGGGCAGTACTAACTATGGCTACACCTTC
CASSLEGSTNYGYTF
>NA|NA|TRBV28|TRBJ2-7
TGTGCCAGCAGTTTACAAACCCCCTACGAGCAGTACTTC
CASSLQTPYEQYF
>many|TRBD2|TRBV7-2|TRBJ2-1
TGTGCCAGCAGCAGAGCGGGAGACTGGCTAGCGGAGCAGTTCTTC
CASSRAGDWLAEQFF
>few|TRBD1|TRBV6-2/TRBV6-3|TRBJ2-1
TGTGCCAGCAGTTACGAAGGAGTCGGGGGACAGGGGCCACGGAATGAGCAGTTCTTC
CASSYEGVGGQGPRNEQFF
>few|NA|TRBV28|TRBJ2-7
TGTGCCAGCAGTTTAGTTTTAAGGGTCGAGTCTCCGTGGAACTACGAGCAGTACTTC
CASSLVLRVESPWNYEQYF
>NA|TRBD1|TRBV10-3|TRBJ1-1
TGTGCCATCAGTGAGTCACAGGGGAGGGGGAACACTGAAGCTTTCTTT
CAISESQGRGNTEAFF
>few|NA|TRBV27|TRBJ2-3
TGTGCCAGCGGTCAGCGTTCCCGGGTGGATACGCAGTATTTT
CASGQRSRVDTQYF
>few|NA|TRBV7-2|TRBJ1-3
TGTGCCAGCAGCTCCCAAATAGGGGGCTCTGGAAACACCATATATTTT
CASSSQIGGSGNTIYF
>NA|TRBD2|TRBV11-3|TRBJ2-1
TGTGCCAGCAGCTTCGGGACTAGCGGGAGTTCCAATGAGCAGTTCTTC
CASSFGTSGSSNEQFF
>few|TRBD2|TRBV12-3/TRBV12-4|TRBJ2-1
TGTGCCAGCAGTCCACTCGGCGCTAGCGGATACAATGAGCAGTTCTTC
CASSPLGASGYNEQFF
>NA|TRBD1|TRBV7-6|TRBJ1-6
TGTGCCAGCAGCTTAGGTTCAGCCTCGACAGGGACACCCCTCCACTTT
CASSLGSASTGTPLHF
>NA|NA|TRBV29-1|TRBJ2-1
TGCAGCGTTGAGGGGAGAGGTCCTGAGCAGCTCTTC
CSVEGRGPEQLF
>few|NA|TRBV7-8|TRBJ2-4
TGTGCCAGCAGCACGGACAGACTCCTGGCCAAAAACATTCAGTACTTC
CASSTDRLLAKNIQYF
>many|TRBD2|TRBV7-6|TRBJ2-1
TGTGCCAGCAGCTTAGGAGCAAGCGGGAGTCGGAATGAGCAGTTCTTC
CASSLGASGSRNEQFF
>few|NA|TRBV25-1|TRBJ2-5
TGTGCCAGCAGTGAGGATTACCGGAGGGAGACCCAGTACTTC
CASSEDYRRETQYF
>NA|NA|TRBV19|TRBJ2-6
TGTGCCAGTAGTATGATCGGGGGTATTGGGGCCAACGTCCTGACTTTC
CASSMIGGIGANVLTF
>NA|NA|TRBV11-2|TRBJ2-1
TGTGCCAGCAGCCGGATCGCCAATGAGCAGTTCTTC
CASSRIANEQFF
>few|NA|TRBV5-4|TRBJ1-1
TGTGCCAGCAGCTCCGGGTCAAATGAAGCTTTCTTT
CASSSGSNEAFF
>NA|NA|TRBV6-1|TRBJ1-2
TGTGCCAGCTTATCCCCCGGAGATGGCTACACCTTC
CASLSPGDGYTF
>few|NA|TRBV28|TRBJ1-5
TGTGCCACGAAGGGAGGGGGTAGCAATCAGCCCCAGCATTTT
CATKGGGSNQPQHF
>few|NA|TRBV28|TRBJ2-6
TGTGCCAGCAGTTGGTACGGGGCCAACGTCCTGACTTTC
CASSWYGANVLTF
>NA|TRBD1|TRBV6-5|TRBJ1-6
TGTGCCAGCAGTGGCCGCAGGGGGGTTGGGAATTCACCCCTCCACTTT
CASSGRRGVGNSPLHF
>NA|NA|TRBV12-3/TRBV12-4|TRBJ1-5
TGTGCCAGCAGTTTTCTGAAGGCTCGAGGGCAGCCCCAGCATTTT
CASSFLKARGQPQHF
>NA|NA|TRBV4-1|TRBJ2-7
TGCGCCAGCAGCCAAGATACAGGGCTGGGCTCCTACGAGCAGTACTTC
CASSQDTGLGSYEQYF
>NA|NA|TRBV4-1|TRBJ2-7
TGCGCCAGCAGCCAAGGGTGGGGGGGCAAGGGCGGCGAGCAGTACTTC
CASSQGWGGKGGEQYF
>few|NA|TRBV28|TRBJ2-7
TGTGCCAGCACCACCGGACAGCCCTACGAGCAGTACTTC
CASTTGQPYEQYF
>few|TRBD2|TRBV28|TRBJ2-1
TGTGCCAGCAGTGGGATACCGGGACTAGCCGTTGAGCAGTTCTTC
CASSGIPGLAVEQFF
>few|NA|TRBV7-6|TRBJ2-5
TGTGCCAGCAGCCTCGCTCGAACGGAGACCCAGTACTTC
CASSLARTETQYF
>NA|TRBD2|TRBV20-1|TRBJ2-7
TGCAGTACATACCGGGGGGGGACGTACGAGCAGTACTTC
CSTYRGGTYEQYF
>few|TRBD2|TRBV10-3|TRBJ2-3
TGTGCCATCAGTGAGTCGACTAGCGGGAGCGGTACGCAGTATTTT
CAISESTSGSGTQYF